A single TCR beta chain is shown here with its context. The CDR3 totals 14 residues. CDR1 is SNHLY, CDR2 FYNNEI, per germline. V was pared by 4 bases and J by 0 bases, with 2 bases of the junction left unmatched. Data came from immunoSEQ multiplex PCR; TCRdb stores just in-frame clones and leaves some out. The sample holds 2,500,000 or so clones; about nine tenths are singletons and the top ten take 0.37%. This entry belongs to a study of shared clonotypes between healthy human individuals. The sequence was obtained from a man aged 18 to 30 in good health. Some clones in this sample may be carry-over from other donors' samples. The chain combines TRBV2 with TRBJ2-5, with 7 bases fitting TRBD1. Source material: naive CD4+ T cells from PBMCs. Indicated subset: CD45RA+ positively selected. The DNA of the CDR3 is TGTGCCAGCAGTGGGGGACAGAACCAAGAGACCCAGTACTTC. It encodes CASSGGQNQETQYF.